These T cell receptor beta chains were read from a single sample in a study of cytomegalovirus exposure and HLA in healthy donors. The table came from immunoSEQ multiplex PCR; TCRdb's copy has only in-frame clones and leaves some out. The table has approximately 100,000 clones, more than 80% seen once. Sequences were obtained from PBMCs. The receptors were gathered from a man aged 30-40 years in good health and CMV-seronegative. Both conserved end residues are part of each CDR3. D genes are given only for firm matches. The listing skips clone size in some rows; elsewhere it reads once, few, many or a size class.

j_call,clone_size,v_call,d_call,cdr3_nt,cdr3_aa
TRBJ2-7,-,TRBV30,TRBD2,TGTGCCTGGAGTCCGGGACTAGCGGGAACCTACGAGCAGTACTTC,CAWSPGLAGTYEQYF
TRBJ2-7,-,TRBV28,TRBD1,TGTGCCAGCAGTTTAAATCGGGGACAGAAGCAGTACTTC,CASSLNRGQKQYF
TRBJ2-1,-,TRBV6-5,-,TGTGCCAGCAGCCGACCGGGACAAGGGACAAATGAGCAGTTCTTC,CASSRPGQGTNEQFF
TRBJ2-5,-,TRBV5-1,-,TGCGCCAGCAGCTTGGCCGTTGGGGGCGGCGAGACCCAGTACTTC,CASSLAVGGGETQYF
TRBJ2-3,-,TRBV30,-,TGTGCCTGGAACCCGGCCCGAGTTGGGCTGGGGCACAGTACGCAGTATTTT,CAWNPARVGLGHSTQYF
TRBJ2-2,once,TRBV29-1,TRBD2,TGCAGCGTTGGACTAGCGGGAAAGGTAGCCGGGGAGCTGTTTTTT,CSVGLAGKVAGELFF
TRBJ1-6,-,TRBV7-9,-,TGTGCCAGCTCGTTGAGGAATTCACCCCTCCACTTT,CASSLRNSPLHF
TRBJ2-3,-,TRBV5-1,-,TGCGCCAGCAGCTCAGGAGGGGGCACAGATACGCAGTATTTT,CASSSGGGTDTQYF
TRBJ2-5,-,TRBV10-3,TRBD2,TGTGCCATCAACGCTCGGGGGGGAGAGACCCAGTACTTC,CAINARGGETQYF
TRBJ1-5,-,TRBV7-9,-,TGTGCCAGCAGCTTAGGGGAGAAGCCCCAGCATTTT,CASSLGEKPQHF
TRBJ1-4,-,TRBV6-6,TRBD1,TGTGCCAGCAGTAAGGACAGGAATAATGAAAAACTGTTTTTT,CASSKDRNNEKLFF
TRBJ1-1,-,TRBV11-2,-,TGTGCCAGCAGCTTAGTGCCTCGGGGGAACACTGAAGCTTTCTTT,CASSLVPRGNTEAFF
TRBJ2-2,-,TRBV4-1,-,TGCGCCAGCAGCCCCGGAGGGTGGGGGTCCTACACCGGGGAGCTGTTTTTT,CASSPGGWGSYTGELFF
TRBJ2-7,-,TRBV7-2,-,TGTGCCAGCAGCGCGACCAGGGACAACTCCTACGAGCAGTACTTC,CASSATRDNSYEQYF
TRBJ1-2,-,TRBV9,TRBD1,TGTGCCAGCAGTCGACAGGGAGGTAATACTTATGGCTACACCTTC,CASSRQGGNTYGYTF
TRBJ2-1,-,TRBV27,TRBD2,TGTGCCAGCAGTTCTACACGGACTAGCCGGGGATACAATGAGCAGTTCTTC,CASSSTRTSRGYNEQFF
TRBJ2-7,-,TRBV6-6,TRBD2,TGTGCCAGCAGTAGGAGCGGGGAGTTTTACGAGCAGTACTTC,CASSRSGEFYEQYF
TRBJ2-7,-,TRBV6-5,-,TGTGCCAGCAGTTACAACAGTGCCCCGTACGAGCAGTACTTC,CASSYNSAPYEQYF
TRBJ2-3,-,TRBV7-3,TRBD2,TGTGCCAGCAGCTTAACTAGCGGGAGGGTCGATACGCAGTATTTT,CASSLTSGRVDTQYF
TRBJ1-4,-,TRBV30,TRBD1,TGTGCCTGGAGGACAGGGGGTAATGAAAAACTGTTTTTT,CAWRTGGNEKLFF
TRBJ2-7,-,TRBV5-8,-,TGTGCCAGCAGCTTGTCTACGCACCTCACCTACGAGCAGTACTTC,CASSLSTHLTYEQYF
TRBJ2-1,-,TRBV9,TRBD2,TGTGCCAGCAGCCCCTTCCTAGCGGGAGGGCCGGATGAGCAGTTCTTC,CASSPFLAGGPDEQFF